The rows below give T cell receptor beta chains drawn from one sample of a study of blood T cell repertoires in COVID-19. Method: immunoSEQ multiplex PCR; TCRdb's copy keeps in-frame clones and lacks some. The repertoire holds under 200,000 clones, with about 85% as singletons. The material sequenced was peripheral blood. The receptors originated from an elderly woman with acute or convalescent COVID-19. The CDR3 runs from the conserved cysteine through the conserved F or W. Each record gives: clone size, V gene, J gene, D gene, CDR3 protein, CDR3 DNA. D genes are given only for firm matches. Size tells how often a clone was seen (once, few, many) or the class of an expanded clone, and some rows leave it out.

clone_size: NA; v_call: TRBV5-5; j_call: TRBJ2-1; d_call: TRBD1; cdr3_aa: CASSLAGTGGVEQFF; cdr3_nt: TGTGCCAGCAGCTTGGCCGGGACAGGGGGAGTCGAGCAGTTCTTC
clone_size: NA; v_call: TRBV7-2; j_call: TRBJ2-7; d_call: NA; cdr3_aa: CASRQGYEQYF; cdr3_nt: TGTGCCAGCCGGCAGGGGTACGAGCAGTACTTC
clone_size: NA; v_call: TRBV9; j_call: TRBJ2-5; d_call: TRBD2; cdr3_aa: CASSVGVSGGQETQYF; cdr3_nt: TGTGCCAGCAGCGTAGGGGTTAGCGGGGGGCAAGAGACCCAGTACTTC
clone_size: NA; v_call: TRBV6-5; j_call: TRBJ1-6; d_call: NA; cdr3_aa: CASSYSAEGESPLHF; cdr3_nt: TGTGCCAGCAGTTACTCAGCCGAGGGGGAGTCACCCCTCCACTTT
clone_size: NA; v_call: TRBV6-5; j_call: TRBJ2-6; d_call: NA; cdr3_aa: CATLRVSGANVLTF; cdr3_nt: TGTGCCACCCTCAGGGTGTCGGGGGCCAACGTCCTGACTTTC
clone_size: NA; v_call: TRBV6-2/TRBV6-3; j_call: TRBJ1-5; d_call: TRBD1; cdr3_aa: CASSSTGNQPQHF; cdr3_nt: TGTGCCAGCAGCTCGACAGGGAATCAGCCCCAGCATTTT
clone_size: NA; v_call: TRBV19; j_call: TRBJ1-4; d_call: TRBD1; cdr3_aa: CASSPTGTGNEKLFF; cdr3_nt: TGTGCCAGTAGTCCCACCGGGACAGGGAATGAAAAACTGTTTTTT
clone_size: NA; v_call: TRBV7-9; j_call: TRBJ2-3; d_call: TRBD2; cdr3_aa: CASSHLDSGSTDTQYF; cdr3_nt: TGTGCCAGCAGCCACCTGGATAGCGGGAGCACAGATACGCAGTATTTT
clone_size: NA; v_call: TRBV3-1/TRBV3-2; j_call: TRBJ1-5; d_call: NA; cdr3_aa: CASSHTGTNQPQHF; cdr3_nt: TGTGCCAGCAGCCATACAGGGACGAATCAGCCCCAGCATTTT
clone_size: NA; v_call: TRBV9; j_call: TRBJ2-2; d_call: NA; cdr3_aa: CASSGPGNTGELFF; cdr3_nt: TGTGCCAGCAGCGGTCCCGGGAACACCGGGGAGCTGTTTTTT
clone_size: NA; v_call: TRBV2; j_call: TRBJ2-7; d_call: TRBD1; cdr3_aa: CASSPIDRAPSYEQYF; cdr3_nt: TGTGCCAGCAGTCCTATCGACAGGGCGCCTTCCTACGAGCAGTACTTC
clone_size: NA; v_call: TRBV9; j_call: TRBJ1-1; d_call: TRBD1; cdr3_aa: CASSVGDRANTEAFF; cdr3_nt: TGTGCCAGCAGCGTAGGGGACAGGGCGAACACTGAAGCTTTCTTT
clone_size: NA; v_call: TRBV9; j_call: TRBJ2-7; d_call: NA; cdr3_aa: CASSVAGGSGSEQYF; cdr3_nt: TGTGCCAGCAGCGTAGCTGGGGGGAGTGGCTCCGAGCAGTACTTC
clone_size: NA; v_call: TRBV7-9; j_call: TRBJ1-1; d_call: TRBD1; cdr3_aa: CASSLTGPGTEAFF; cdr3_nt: TGTGCCAGCAGCTTGACAGGGCCGGGTACTGAAGCTTTCTTT
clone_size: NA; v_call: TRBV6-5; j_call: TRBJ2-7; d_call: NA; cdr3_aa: CASSKWQGTYEQYF; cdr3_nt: TGTGCCAGCAGTAAGTGGCAGGGAACCTACGAGCAGTACTTC
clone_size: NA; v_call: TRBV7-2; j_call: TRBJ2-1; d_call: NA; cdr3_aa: CASSQGGQVYNEQFF; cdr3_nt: TGTGCCAGCTCACAAGGGGGACAAGTCTACAATGAGCAGTTCTTC
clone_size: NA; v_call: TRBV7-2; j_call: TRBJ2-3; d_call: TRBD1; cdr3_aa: CASSPIGQGRADTQYF; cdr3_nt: TGTGCCAGCAGCCCAATTGGACAGGGCCGGGCGGATACGCAGTATTTT
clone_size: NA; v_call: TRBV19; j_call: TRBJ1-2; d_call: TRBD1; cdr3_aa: CASSTDRGNYGYTF; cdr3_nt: TGTGCCAGTAGTACCGACAGGGGAAACTATGGCTACACCTTC
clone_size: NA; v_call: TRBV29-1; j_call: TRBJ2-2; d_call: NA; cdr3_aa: CSVGSGPNTGELFF; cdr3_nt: TGCAGCGTTGGGAGCGGGCCGAACACCGGGGAGCTGTTTTTT
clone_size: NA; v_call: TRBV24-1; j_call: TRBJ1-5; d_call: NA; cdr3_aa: CAAATGTLDQPQHF; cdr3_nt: TGTGCCGCGGCCACCGGGACATTGGATCAGCCCCAGCATTTT
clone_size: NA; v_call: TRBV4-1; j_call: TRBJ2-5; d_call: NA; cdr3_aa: CASSQEGARGFGETQYF; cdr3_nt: TGCGCCAGCAGCCAAGAGGGTGCCAGGGGCTTCGGGGAGACCCAGTACTTC
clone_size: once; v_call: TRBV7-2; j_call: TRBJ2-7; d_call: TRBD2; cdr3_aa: CASSSLGREYTEQYF; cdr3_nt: TGTGCCAGCAGCTCGCTGGGGCGGGAGTACACCGAGCAGTACTTC
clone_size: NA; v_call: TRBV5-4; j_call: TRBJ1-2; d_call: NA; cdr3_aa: CASSSWSASGYTF; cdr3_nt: TGTGCCAGCAGCTCATGGTCCGCCAGTGGCTACACCTTC
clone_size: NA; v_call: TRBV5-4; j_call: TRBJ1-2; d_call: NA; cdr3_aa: CASRGEQGYTLKDGYTF; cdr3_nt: TGTGCCAGCAGGGGGGAGCAGGGGTATACCCTAAAGGATGGCTACACCTTC
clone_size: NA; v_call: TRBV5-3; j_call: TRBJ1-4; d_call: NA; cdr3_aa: CARSTSPGGKLFF; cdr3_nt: TGTGCCAGAAGCACGTCCCCGGGTGGGAAACTGTTTTTT
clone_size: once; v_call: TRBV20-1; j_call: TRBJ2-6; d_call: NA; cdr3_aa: CSASQRAPGANVLTF; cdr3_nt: TGCAGTGCTAGTCAGCGAGCCCCTGGGGCCAACGTCCTGACTTTC
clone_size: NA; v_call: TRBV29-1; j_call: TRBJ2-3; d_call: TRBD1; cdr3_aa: CSVPGQGLDTQYF; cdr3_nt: TGCAGCGTTCCGGGACAGGGATTAGATACGCAGTATTTT
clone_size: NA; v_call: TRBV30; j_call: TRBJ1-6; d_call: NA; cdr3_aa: CAGSGGPNSYNSPLHF; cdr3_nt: TGTGCCGGAAGTGGGGGCCCGAACTCCTATAATTCACCCCTCCACTTT
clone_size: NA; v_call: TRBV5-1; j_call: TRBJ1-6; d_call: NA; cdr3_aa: CASSLARDSPLHF; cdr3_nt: TGCGCCAGCAGCTTGGCGAGAGATTCACCCCTCCACTTT
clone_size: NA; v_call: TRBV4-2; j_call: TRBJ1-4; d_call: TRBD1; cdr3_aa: CASSLRQGDNEKLFF; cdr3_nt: TGTGCCAGCAGCCTCCGACAGGGGGATAATGAAAAACTGTTTTTT
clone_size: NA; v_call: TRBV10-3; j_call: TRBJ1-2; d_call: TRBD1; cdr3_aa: CAITQTGGGYTF; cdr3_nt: TGTGCCATCACCCAGACAGGGGGCGGCTACACCTTC
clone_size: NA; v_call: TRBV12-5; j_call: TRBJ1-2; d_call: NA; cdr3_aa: CASGLGSGVGYGYTF; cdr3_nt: TGTGCTAGTGGTTTGGGATCGGGGGTTGGCTATGGCTACACCTTC
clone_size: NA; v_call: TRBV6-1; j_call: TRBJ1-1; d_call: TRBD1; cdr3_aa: CASSEFIPGQGEAFF; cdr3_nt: TGTGCCAGCAGTGAATTTATCCCCGGACAGGGTGAAGCTTTCTTT
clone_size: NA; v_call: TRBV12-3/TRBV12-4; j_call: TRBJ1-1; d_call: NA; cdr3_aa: CASSDGQEAFF; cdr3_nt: TGTGCCAGCAGCGATGGACAAGAAGCTTTCTTT
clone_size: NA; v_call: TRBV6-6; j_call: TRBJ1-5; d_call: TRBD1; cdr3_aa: CASSRDRAPSQPQHF; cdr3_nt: TGTGCCAGCAGCCGAGACAGGGCGCCCAGTCAGCCCCAGCATTTT
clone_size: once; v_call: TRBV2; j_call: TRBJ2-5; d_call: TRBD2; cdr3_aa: CASSRSGGAVETQYF; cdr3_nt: TGTGCCAGCAGTAGAAGCGGGGGGGCTGTAGAGACCCAGTACTTC
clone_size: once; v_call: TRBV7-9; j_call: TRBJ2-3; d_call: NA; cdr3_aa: CASGTGPTNTDTQYF; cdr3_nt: TGTGCCAGCGGCACAGGGCCCACGAACACAGATACGCAGTATTTT
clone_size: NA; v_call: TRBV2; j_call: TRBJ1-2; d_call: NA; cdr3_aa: CASRGGPGPNFF; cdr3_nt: TGTGCCAGCAGAGGAGGACCAGGACCAAATTTCTTC
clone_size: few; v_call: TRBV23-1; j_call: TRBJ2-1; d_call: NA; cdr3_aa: CASSQVVTAIYNEQFF; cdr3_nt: TGCGCCAGCAGTCAAGTTGTGACAGCAATTTACAATGAGCAGTTCTTC
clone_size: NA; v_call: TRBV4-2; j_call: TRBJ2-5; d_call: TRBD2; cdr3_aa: CASSQDKGLAGSDETQYF; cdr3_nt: TGTGCCAGCAGCCAAGATAAGGGACTAGCGGGAAGTGATGAGACCCAGTACTTC
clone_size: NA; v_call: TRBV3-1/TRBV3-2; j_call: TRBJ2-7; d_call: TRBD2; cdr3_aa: CASSQRRLAGLSSYEQYF; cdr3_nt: TGTGCCAGCAGCCAACGCCGTCTAGCGGGCCTGAGCTCCTACGAGCAGTACTTC
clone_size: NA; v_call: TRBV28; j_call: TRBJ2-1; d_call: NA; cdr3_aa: CASKVGTGTISSYNEQFF; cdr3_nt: TGTGCCAGCAAGGTCGGGACCGGGACAATCAGCTCCTACAATGAGCAGTTCTTC
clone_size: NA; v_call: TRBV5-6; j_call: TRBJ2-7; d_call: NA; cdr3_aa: CASSWTARGLSSYEQYF; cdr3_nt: TGTGCCAGCAGCTGGACGGCTAGAGGGCTGAGCTCCTACGAGCAGTACTTC
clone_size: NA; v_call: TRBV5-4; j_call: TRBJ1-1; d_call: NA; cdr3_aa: CASSLDAGATEAFF; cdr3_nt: TGTGCCAGCAGCTTGGATGCAGGGGCGACTGAAGCTTTCTTT
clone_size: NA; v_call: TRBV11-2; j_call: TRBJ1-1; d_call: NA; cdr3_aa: CASSVTANTEAFF; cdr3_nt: TGTGCCAGCAGCGTCACAGCGAACACTGAAGCTTTCTTT
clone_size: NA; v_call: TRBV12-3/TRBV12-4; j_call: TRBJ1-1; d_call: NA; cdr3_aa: CASRGTLSTEAFF; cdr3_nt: TGTGCCAGCAGGGGGACACTTAGCACTGAAGCTTTCTTT
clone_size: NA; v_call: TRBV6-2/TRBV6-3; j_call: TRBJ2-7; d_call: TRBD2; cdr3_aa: CASSYGGVGRSTYEQYF; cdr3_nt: TGTGCCAGCAGTTACGGGGGGGTGGGACGGAGCACCTACGAGCAGTACTTC
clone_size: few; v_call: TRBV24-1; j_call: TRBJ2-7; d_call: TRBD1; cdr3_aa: CATSDWTGKSEQYF; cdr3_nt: TGTGCCACCAGTGATTGGACAGGGAAATCCGAGCAGTACTTC
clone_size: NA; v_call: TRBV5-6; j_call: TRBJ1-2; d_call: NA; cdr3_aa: CASSLAGESNYGYTF; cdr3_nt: TGTGCCAGCAGCTTGGCAGGGGAGTCGAACTATGGCTACACCTTC
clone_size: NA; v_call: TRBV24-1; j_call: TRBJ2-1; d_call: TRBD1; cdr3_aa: CATSDPGQPSSYNEQFF; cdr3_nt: TGTGCCACCAGTGACCCGGGACAGCCAAGCTCCTACAATGAGCAGTTCTTC
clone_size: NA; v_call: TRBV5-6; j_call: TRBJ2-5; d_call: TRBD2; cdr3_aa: CASSLALAGGPKTQYF; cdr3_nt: TGTGCCAGCAGCTTGGCACTCGCGGGAGGGCCTAAGACCCAGTACTTC
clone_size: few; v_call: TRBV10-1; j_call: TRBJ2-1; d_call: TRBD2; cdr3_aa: CASSERAGGVYNEQFF; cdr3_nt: TGCGCCAGCAGTGAGCGAGCGGGGGGCGTATACAATGAGCAGTTCTTC
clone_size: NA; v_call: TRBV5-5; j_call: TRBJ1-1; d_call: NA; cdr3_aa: CASSLRSLNTEAFF; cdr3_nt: TGTGCCAGCAGCTTGCGCAGTTTGAACACTGAAGCTTTCTTT
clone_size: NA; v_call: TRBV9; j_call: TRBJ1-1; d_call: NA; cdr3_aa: CASSETVSGAEAFF; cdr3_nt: TGTGCCAGCAGCGAGACAGTTTCTGGCGCTGAAGCTTTCTTT
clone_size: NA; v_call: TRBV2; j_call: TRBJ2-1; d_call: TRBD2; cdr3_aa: CASSHEGTSGYNEQFF; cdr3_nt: TGTGCCAGCAGTCATGAAGGGACTAGCGGATACAATGAGCAGTTCTTC
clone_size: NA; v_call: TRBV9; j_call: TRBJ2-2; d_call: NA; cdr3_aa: CASSPDGAAGELFF; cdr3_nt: TGTGCCAGCAGCCCAGACGGAGCCGCCGGGGAGCTGTTTTTT
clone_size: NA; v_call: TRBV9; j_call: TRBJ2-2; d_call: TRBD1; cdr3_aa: CASSVGQGGTGELFF; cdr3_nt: TGTGCCAGCAGCGTGGGACAGGGAGGCACCGGGGAGCTGTTTTTT